A single count supports the clone carrying this T cell receptor (beta chain). The antigen is not known. This table comes from immunoSEQ multiplex PCR, and its TCRdb copy is limited to in-frame clones, with some not included. Counted here are roughly 2.2 million clones, just under 95% occurring once; the ten biggest clones make up about 0.36%. Per germline, CDR1 SGDLS and CDR2 YYNGEE. The trim removed 3 bases at V and 6 bases at J, leaving 12 bases unmatched. CDR3 length equals 16 residues. This sample is drawn from a study of shared clonotypes between healthy human individuals. Points from the study as a whole: When naive CD4 clonotypes were compared across a few donors, around 4.6% were shared.

This clonotype originated in a man aged 18-30 years in good health. Some clones in this sample may be carry-over from other donors' samples. The chain has TRBV9 and TRBJ2-1; 7 nucleotides match TRBD2. The material sequenced was naive CD4+ T cells from PBMCs. Described subset: CD45RA+ positively selected. The CDR3 is CASSGSGGLFGNEQFF. In nucleotides, the CDR3 is TGTGCCAGCAGCGGGTCGGGAGGATTGTTCGGCAATGAGCAGTTCTTC.